The 15 T cell receptor beta chains given below trace back to one sample, sequenced in a study of technical replicates of blood from a handful of donors. The method was immunoSEQ multiplex PCR; TCRdb's version includes in-frame clones alone and lacks a portion of them. The table shows nearly 70,000 clones, with about 91% occurring only once. The sequenced sample consisted of T cells isolated from PBMCs. The receptors come from a human donor in good health.

The chain has TRBV5-5 and TRBJ2-3; 9 bases are a match to TRBD2. This CDR3 is built from 17 residues. V gave up 5 bases and J gave up 1 base; unmatched junction bases: 11. Germline CDR1 and CDR2: SGHKS and YYEKEE (reference sequence). The CDR3 is CASSTQPTSGRTDTQYF. The DNA of the CDR3 is TGTGCCAGCAGTACCCAACCCACTAGCGGGCGCACAGATACGCAGTATTTT.

The CDR3 DNA reads TGTGCCAGCAGCTTGGGGCAGCACTACGAGCAGTACTTC. It translates to CASSLGQHYEQYF. The gene calls are TRBV7-8 and TRBJ2-7, with D possibly being TRBD1 (5 bases). V lost 3 bases and J lost 3, with 9 bases in between. The CDR3 is 13 amino acids. CDR1 is SGHVS, CDR2 FQNEAQ, per germline.

The V gene is TRBV7-3, the J gene TRBJ2-5; 13 bases are a match to TRBD2. The V and J ends lost 5 bases and 5 bases, in that order; junction bases with no gene match: 8. This CDR3 region has 16 residues. Germline loops: CDR1 SGHTA, CDR2 FQGTGA. The CDR3 loop reads CASSPGLAGVGETQYF. The CDR3 DNA follows: TGTGCCAGCAGCCCCGGACTAGCGGGAGTGGGGGAGACCCAGTACTTC.

This clone has a single count. The chain links TRBV7-2 to TRBJ2-5; D is possibly TRBD2 (7 bases). V was clipped by 5 bases and J by 1 base, with 11 bases between them. Germline lookup yields CDR1 SGHTA and CDR2 FQGNSA. The CDR3 has 14 amino acids. CDR3 loop: CASSRGATQETQYF. CDR3 DNA: TGTGCCAGCAGCCGGGGGGCCACCCAAGAGACCCAGTACTTC.

The V and J genes are TRBV11-3 and TRBJ2-1; D gene unclear. CDR3 length equals 15 residues. Looked up from germline, CDR1 is SGHNT and CDR2 is YENEEA. Trimming took off 5 bases at V and 0 bases at J, with 11 bases between the two ends. This CDR3 reads CASSILGVSYNEQFF. The CDR3 coding sequence is TGTGCCAGCAGCATTCTGGGCGTCTCCTACAATGAGCAGTTCTTC.

The gene calls are TRBV4-1 and TRBJ1-1; D gene unclear. Between the trimmed V and J ends, which lost 0 bases and 0 bases, there was a span of 14 bases. The CDR3 has 17 residues. The germline CDR1 and CDR2 sequences are MGHRA and YSYEKL. This chain's CDR3 is CASSQDLRASLNTEAFF. CDR3 DNA: TGCGCCAGCAGCCAAGATTTAAGAGCGAGCTTGAACACTGAAGCTTTCTTT.

The chain uses TRBV6-5 and TRBJ2-7, with TRBD2 as a possible D gene (6 bases). Germline V gives CDR1 MNHEY, CDR2 SVGAGI. V gave up 6 bases and J gave up 2 bases, with 11 bases separating them. CDR3 size: 13 residues. This CDR3 reads CASSRESTYEQYF. In DNA form, the CDR3 reads TGTGCCAGCAGCCGGGAGAGTACCTACGAGCAGTACTTC.

This clone occurred a few times. This chain links TRBV9 with TRBJ2-1, with D possibly being TRBD2 (5 bases). The V gene's germline CDR1 is SGDLS and CDR2 YYNGEE. The CDR3 loop spans 16 amino acids. The V and J ends lost 3 bases and 5 bases respectively, with 18 bases between them. The CDR3: CASSGTLAAGDNEQFF. The CDR3 DNA sequence: TGTGCCAGCAGCGGTACCCTAGCTGCAGGCGACAATGAGCAGTTCTTC.

The chain employs TRBV29-1 and TRBJ1-4; TRBD1 aligns across 7 bases. Germline values: CDR1 SQVTM, CDR2 ANQGSEA. Unmatched junction bases numbered 6, after V lost 6 bases and J lost 5 bases. The CDR3 sequence is 13 residues long. CDR3 nucleotides: TGCAGCGTCACTGACAGGGTAAATGAAAAACTGTTTTTT. Residues: CSVTDRVNEKLFF.

This clone was found once. The V and J genes are TRBV9 and TRBJ1-1; D not certain. This CDR3 is built from 12 residues. V lost 4 bases and J 8 bases, leaving 12 bases between the germline ends. CDR1 and CDR2 (germline): SGDLS, YYNGEE. CDR3 DNA sequence: TGTGCCAGCAGCCGTGTTACTTCCGAAGCTTTCTTT. Protein sequence: CASSRVTSEAFF.

The J gene is TRBJ2-4, the V gene TRBV6-1, with TRBD2 as a possible D gene (6 bases). CDR3 length: 17 residues. Trimming removed 0 bases at V and 6 bases at J, with 18 bases between. Germline-derived CDR1 and CDR2 are MNHNS and SASEGT. The chain's CDR3 is CASSEAPQGSGLNIQYF. The DNA for the CDR3 is TGTGCCAGCAGTGAAGCCCCCCAAGGTAGCGGATTAAACATTCAGTACTTC.

A single count supports this clone. CDR3 nucleotides: TGTGCCAGCAGCTTGGGGACTAGCGGATACGAGCAGTACTTC. This codes for CASSLGTSGYEQYF. The chain employs TRBV11-2 and TRBJ2-7, with TRBD2 identical over 11 bases. Losses at the gene ends were 3 bases for V and 4 bases for J; bases not matched to a gene: 2. CDR1 SGHAT and CDR2 FQNNGV come from the germline V gene. This CDR3 has 14 amino acids.

This chain joins TRBV27 and TRBJ2-1; 7 bases map to TRBD2. Looked up from germline, CDR1 is MNHEY and CDR2 is SMNVEV (reference sequence). This CDR3 is 14 amino acids long. The V segment lost 6 bases and the J segment 10 bases; nucleotides outside the gene matches: 12. This CDR3 reads CASSRVGAGEEQFF. The DNA for the CDR3 is TGTGCCAGCAGCCGCGTCGGGGCGGGAGAAGAGCAGTTCTTC.

The V call is TRBV5-6, the J call TRBJ2-5; tentatively, D is TRBD2 (6 bases). CDR3 size: 16 residues. Germline V gives CDR1 SGHDT, CDR2 YYEEEE. Trimming took off 1 base at V and 5 bases at J, with 18 bases between the two ends. The chain's CDR3 is CASSLIRGRFVETQYF. DNA for the CDR3: TGTGCCAGCAGCTTGATCCGTGGGAGGTTTGTTGAGACCCAGTACTTC. Full variable domain (outside the CDR3, taken from reference TRBV5-6 and TRBJ2-5): DAGVTQSPTHLIKTRGQQVTLRCSPKSGHDTVSWYQQALGQGPQFIFQYYEEEERQRGNFPDRFSGHQFPNYSSELNVNALLLGDSALYLCASSLIRGRFVETQYFGPGTRLLVL.

This chain links TRBV6-4 with TRBJ2-3; TRBD1 might be the D (6 bases). The CDR3 has 15 amino acids. V lost 3 bases to trimming and J lost 3 bases, with 13 bases between them. Germline V CDR1 and CDR2: MRHNA, SNTAGT. The CDR3, as DNA: TGTGCCAGCAGTGAAGGGGCAGGGGAGACAGATACGCAGTATTTT. Translated: CASSEGAGETDTQYF.